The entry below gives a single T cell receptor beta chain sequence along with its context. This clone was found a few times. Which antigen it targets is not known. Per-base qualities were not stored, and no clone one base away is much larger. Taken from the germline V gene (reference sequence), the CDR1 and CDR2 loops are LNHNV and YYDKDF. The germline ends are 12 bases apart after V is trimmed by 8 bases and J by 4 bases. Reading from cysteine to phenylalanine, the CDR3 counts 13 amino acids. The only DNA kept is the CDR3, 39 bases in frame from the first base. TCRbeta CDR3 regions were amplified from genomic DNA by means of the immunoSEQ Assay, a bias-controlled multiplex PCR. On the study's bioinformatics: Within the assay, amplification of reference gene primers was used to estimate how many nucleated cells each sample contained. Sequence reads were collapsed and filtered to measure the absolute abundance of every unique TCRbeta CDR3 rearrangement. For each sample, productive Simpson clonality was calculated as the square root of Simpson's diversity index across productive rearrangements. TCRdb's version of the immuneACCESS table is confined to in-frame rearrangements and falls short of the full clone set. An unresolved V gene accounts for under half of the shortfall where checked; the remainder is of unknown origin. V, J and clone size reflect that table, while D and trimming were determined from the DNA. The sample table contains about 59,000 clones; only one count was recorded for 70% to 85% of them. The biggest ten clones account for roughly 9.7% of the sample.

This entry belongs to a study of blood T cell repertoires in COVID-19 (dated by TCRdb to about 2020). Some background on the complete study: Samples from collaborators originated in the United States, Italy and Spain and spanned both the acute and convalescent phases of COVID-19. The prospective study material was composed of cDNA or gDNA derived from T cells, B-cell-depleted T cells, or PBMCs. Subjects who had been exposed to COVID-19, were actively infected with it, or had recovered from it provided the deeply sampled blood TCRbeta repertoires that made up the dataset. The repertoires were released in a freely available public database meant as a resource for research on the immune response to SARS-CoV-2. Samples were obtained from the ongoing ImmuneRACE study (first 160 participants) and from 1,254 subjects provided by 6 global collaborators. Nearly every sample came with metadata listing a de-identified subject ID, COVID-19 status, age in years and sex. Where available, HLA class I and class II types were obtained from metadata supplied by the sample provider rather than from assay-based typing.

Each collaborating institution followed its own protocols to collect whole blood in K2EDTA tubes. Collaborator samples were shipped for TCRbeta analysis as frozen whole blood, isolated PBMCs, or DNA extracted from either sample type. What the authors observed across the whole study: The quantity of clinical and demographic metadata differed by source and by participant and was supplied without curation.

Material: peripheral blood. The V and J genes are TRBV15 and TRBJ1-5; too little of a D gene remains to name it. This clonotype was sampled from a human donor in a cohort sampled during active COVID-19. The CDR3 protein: CATGVGGNQPQHF. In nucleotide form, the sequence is TGTGCCACCGGAGTGGGAGGGAATCAGCCCCAGCATTTT.